Following are 8 T cell receptor beta chains from one sample sequenced in a study of identical twins. Via MiXCR, TCRdb re-called the 5' RACE reads, giving one row per CDR3 protein. In the table there are just under 650,000 distinct CDR3 sequences, 7.1% of which are singletons. This sample also appeared in a second study, on yellow fever vaccine responses in identical twins.

Sequencing input: PBMCs. These TCRs come from a woman between 18 and 29 years old in good health.

This clonotype was seen ten or more times. The J gene is TRBJ2-1, the V gene TRBV20-1, with 13 bases fitting TRBD2. V was pared by 6 bases and J by 6 bases, with 8 bases of the junction left unmatched. Germline assignment: CDR1 DFQATT and CDR2 SNEGSKA (reference sequence). The length of the CDR3 is 15 residues. The CDR3 here is CSAPGGLAGFNEQFF. DNA for the CDR3: TGCAGTGCCCCCGGGGGACTAGCGGGATTCAATGAGCAGTTCTTC.

This clonotype was seen a handful of times. The chain combines TRBV29-1 with TRBJ2-3; D is tentatively TRBD1 or TRBD2 (5 bases each). V gave up 7 bases and J gave up 5 bases, with 16 bases separating them. Per germline, CDR1 SQVTM and CDR2 ANQGSEA. The CDR3 is 13 residues long. CDR3 in amino acids: CSASGPLGDTQYF. CDR3 nucleotides: TGCAGCGCTTCGGGACCTCTGGGAGATACGCAGTATTTT.

This clonotype occurred many times. The rearrangement uses TRBV24-1 and TRBJ1-5, with 7 bases lining up with TRBD1. This CDR3 is 15 amino acids long. CDR1 and CDR2 (germline): KGHDR, SFDVKD. With 5 bases clipped from V and 0 bases from J, the junction kept 3 bases outside the gene matches. The DNA for the CDR3 is TGTGCCACCAGTGGGGGACAGTATAGCAATCAGCCCCAGCATTTT. It yields the protein CATSGGQYSNQPQHF.

The V gene is TRBV29-1, the J gene TRBJ2-7; a possible D gene is TRBD2 (5 bases). The length of the CDR3 is 13 residues. The germline V gene has CDR1 SQVTM and CDR2 ANQGSEA. V lost 3 bases, J lost 5 bases, and 14 bases lay in between. DNA of the CDR3: TGCAGCGTTGAGGTGGGAGCTTTCCACGAGCAGTACTTC. Translating it yields CSVEVGAFHEQYF.

This clonotype has a handful of counts. The CDR3 region is CASSTSGSSMSYEQYF. The CDR3 DNA is TGCGCCAGCAGCACTAGCGGGAGTTCTATGTCCTACGAGCAGTACTTC. The chain is built from TRBV5-1 and TRBJ2-7; 11 nucleotides match TRBD2. V shed 4 bases and J 1 base; nucleotides not matched to a gene: 7. CDR3 length: 16 amino acids. CDR1 is SGHRS, CDR2 YFSETQ, per germline.

This clonotype was recorded at least ten times. This rearrangement joins TRBV7-8 to TRBJ2-1; TRBD2 aligns across 11 bases. CDR3 length equals 15 residues. CDR1 is SGHVS, CDR2 FQNEAQ, per germline. V was clipped by 7 bases and J by 4 bases; unmatched bases: 6. Here the CDR3 reads CASTTGLAAYNEQFF. The CDR3 DNA follows: TGTGCCAGCACCACGGGACTAGCGGCATACAATGAGCAGTTCTTC.

This clonotype was counted many times. The chain uses TRBV20-1 and TRBJ2-1, with 13 nucleotides matching TRBD2. From germline, CDR1 is DFQATT and CDR2 SNEGSKA (reference sequence). V lost 6 bases to trimming and J lost 4 bases; unmatched junction nucleotides: 9. This CDR3 comprises 16 residues. The CDR3 is CSAAPPGLAGYNEQFF. Written as DNA, the CDR3 is TGCAGTGCAGCACCCCCGGGACTAGCGGGATACAATGAGCAGTTCTTC.

This chain connects TRBV14 to TRBJ2-5; D remains unclear. Between the trimmed V and J ends, which lost 4 bases and 5 bases, there was a span of 8 bases. CDR3 length: 12 residues. Germline V gene data show CDR1 as SGHDN and CDR2 as FVKESK. The CDR3 DNA sequence: TGTGCCAGCAGCCCCAATGTTGAGACCCAGTACTTC. Translation: CASSPNVETQYF.